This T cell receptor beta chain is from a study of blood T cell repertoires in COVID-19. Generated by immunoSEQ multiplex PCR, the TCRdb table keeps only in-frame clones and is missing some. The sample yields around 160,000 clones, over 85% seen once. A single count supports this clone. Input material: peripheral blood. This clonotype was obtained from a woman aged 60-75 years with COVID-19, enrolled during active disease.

The DNA of the CDR3 is TGTGCCAGCAGCTCAACCGGGACAGGGGGAGACCCGGCTTTCTTT. Its translation: CASSSTGTGGDPAFF. This sequence joins TRBV7-3 and TRBJ1-1; TRBD1 agrees at 11 bases. This CDR3 contains 15 residues. Looked up from germline, CDR1 is SGHTA and CDR2 is FQGTGA. The junction had 12 bases not matched to a gene; V was cut back by 4 bases and J by 11 bases.